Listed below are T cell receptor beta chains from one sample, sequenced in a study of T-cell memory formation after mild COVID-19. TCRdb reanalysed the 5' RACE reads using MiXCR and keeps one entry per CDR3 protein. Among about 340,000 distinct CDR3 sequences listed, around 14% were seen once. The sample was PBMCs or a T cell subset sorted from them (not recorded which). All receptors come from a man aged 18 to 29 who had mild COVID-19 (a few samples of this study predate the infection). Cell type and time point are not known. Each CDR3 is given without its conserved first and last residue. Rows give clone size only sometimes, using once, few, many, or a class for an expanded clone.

ASTRQGWGETQY TRBV12-3/TRBV12-4 - TRBJ2-5
ASSYRRFAEKLF TRBV6-5 - TRBJ1-4
ASSPLGAGGETQY TRBV7-6 many TRBJ2-5
ASSRGDRGRYNSPLH TRBV7-2 few TRBJ1-6
SVEALASETQY TRBV29-1 many TRBJ2-5
ASSQDRFGRAEAF TRBV3-1 - TRBJ1-1
ASSQEAWSYEQY TRBV4-1 - TRBJ2-7
ASSPRQGENTEAF TRBV5-1 many TRBJ1-1
ASRSGQTGNTIY TRBV5-1 many TRBJ1-3
ASSLISDTEAF TRBV5-1 few TRBJ1-1
ASSGTQGTGNTIY TRBV25-1 - TRBJ1-3
ASSYYHRAWGSNYGYT TRBV7-2 - TRBJ1-2
ASSLGLGETQY TRBV5-1 many TRBJ2-5
ASSQGFGGPTDTQY TRBV4-2 few TRBJ2-3
ASSWTGIQETQY TRBV7-2 few TRBJ2-5
ASSNRGFGYT TRBV6-5 - TRBJ1-2
ASSLRGNQPQH TRBV7-2 many TRBJ1-5
ASSWDRTRTGELF TRBV5-6 few TRBJ2-2
ASSLIGTGVSDYGYT TRBV5-6 - TRBJ1-2
ASSRLPSNYGYT TRBV7-2 - TRBJ1-2
ASSPSWGTNSPLH TRBV9 few TRBJ1-6
ASRDLRQY TRBV2 few TRBJ2-4
ASSSTAGFQETQY TRBV7-6 few TRBJ2-5
SASAGHQETQY TRBV20-1 - TRBJ2-5
AWRGGVADTEAF TRBV30 - TRBJ1-1
ASSFSGQRNTEAF TRBV28 - TRBJ1-1
ASTPGPPGNTIY TRBV5-1 - TRBJ1-3
ASSLVLGGTDTQY TRBV7-6 - TRBJ2-3
ASSRPGTGGELF TRBV11-2 - TRBJ2-2
ASSLRTGDAGELF TRBV5-1 - TRBJ2-2
ASSLVGNGDTLH TRBV5-5 few TRBJ1-6
ASSLRDRDHNEQF TRBV11-2 - TRBJ2-1
AISEPTSGGRETQY TRBV10-3 few TRBJ2-5
ASRNRGGTGELF TRBV27 few TRBJ2-2
ASSPWDSKGNTIY TRBV7-2 few TRBJ1-3
ASSHNSDNEQF TRBV9 many TRBJ2-1
ASSGGLYNEQF TRBV7-2 many TRBJ2-1
ASSPSGGSADTQY TRBV6-5 few TRBJ2-3
ASRMAREETQY TRBV5-4 - TRBJ2-5
AISGLRYDEQY TRBV10-3 - TRBJ2-7
ASSQGQARDLNSPLH TRBV4-1 - TRBJ1-6
ASSEMPYGYT TRBV25-1 - TRBJ1-2
ASRLTVLRGGSYNSPLH TRBV5-6 - TRBJ1-6
ASSGDSWTQY TRBV9 many TRBJ2-5
ASSYSIIRGNSPLH TRBV6-6 few TRBJ1-6
ASSRTGIGSDTQY TRBV5-1 many TRBJ2-3
ASSVGTFSYEQY TRBV9 many TRBJ2-7
ASVTGSGELF TRBV6-6 few TRBJ2-2
ASSRIGGRGQPQH TRBV2 - TRBJ1-5
SARDGVYGEKLF TRBV20-1 few TRBJ1-4